This T cell receptor beta chain is from a study of T cells in Graves' hyperthyroidism and ophthalmopathy. This clonotype came up many times. Authors of the study amplified TCR beta CDR3 regions from RNA transcripts. The study used the HTBI primer set for a first-round RT-PCR of the TCR CDR3. TCRdb re-called the multiplex PCR reads through MiXCR, storing one row per CDR3 protein. In the table there are fewer than 800,000 distinct CDR3 sequences, over 15% of which are singletons. The TCR was taken from a man younger than 35 with Graves' hyperthyroidism. Sequences were obtained from blood.

CDR3 coding DNA: TGTGCCAGCAGTTCCTCAGGGGGCGGCAATCAGCCCCAGCATTTT. Its protein product is CASSSSGGGNQPQHF. The J gene is TRBJ1-5, the V gene TRBV6-1; TRBD1 matches 8 bases. Germline V gives CDR1 MNHNS, CDR2 SASEGT. The CDR3 contains 15 residues. V was clipped by 5 bases and J by 2 bases; unmatched bases: 5.